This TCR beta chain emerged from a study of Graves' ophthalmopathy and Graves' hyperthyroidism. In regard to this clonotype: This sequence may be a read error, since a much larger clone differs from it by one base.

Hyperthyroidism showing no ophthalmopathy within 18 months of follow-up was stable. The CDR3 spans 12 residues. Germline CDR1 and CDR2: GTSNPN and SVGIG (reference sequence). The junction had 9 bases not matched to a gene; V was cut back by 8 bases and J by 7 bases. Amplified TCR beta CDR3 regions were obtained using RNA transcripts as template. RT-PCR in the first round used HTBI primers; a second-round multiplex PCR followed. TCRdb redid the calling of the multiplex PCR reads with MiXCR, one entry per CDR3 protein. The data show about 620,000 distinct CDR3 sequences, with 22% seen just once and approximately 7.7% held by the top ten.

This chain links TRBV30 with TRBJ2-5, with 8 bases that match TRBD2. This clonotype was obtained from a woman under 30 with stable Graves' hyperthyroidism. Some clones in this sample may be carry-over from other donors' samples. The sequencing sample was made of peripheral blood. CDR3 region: CARGGRRGTQYF. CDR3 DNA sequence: TGTGCCCGGGGGGGGCGCAGGGGGACCCAGTACTTC.